These 8 T cell receptor beta chains were all obtained from the same sample, sequenced in a study of blood T cell repertoires in COVID-19. Profiling relied on immunoSEQ multiplex PCR, and the TCRdb table lists in-frame clones only, not all of them. This table has some 150,000 clones, around 80% appearing once. Sequencing was performed on peripheral blood. The receptors were sampled from a woman between 45 and 60 years old with acute or convalescent COVID-19.

The rearrangement joins TRBV27 to TRBJ1-6; D call uncertain. Germline V gene sequence: CDR1 MNHEY, CDR2 SMNVEV (reference sequence). The CDR3 runs 16 residues. Trimming stripped 8 bases from V and 7 bases from J, with 21 bases between. This CDR3 is CASFDIKESGNSPLHF. CDR3 coding DNA: TGTGCCAGCTTCGACATAAAAGAGTCGGGGAATTCACCCCTCCACTTT.

The chain uses TRBV7-8 and TRBJ1-2; D call uncertain. Per the germline V gene, CDR1 is SGHVS and CDR2 is FQNEAQ. This CDR3 has 17 amino acids. With 2 bases removed from V and 1 base from J, the gap between germline ends came to 17 bases. CDR3: CASSLSGRQKVNYGYTF. The CDR3 region has the DNA TGTGCCAGCAGCTTAAGCGGCAGACAAAAGGTTAACTATGGCTACACCTTC.

In its sample, this clone was seen a few times. This chain connects TRBV5-8 to TRBJ1-3; the D gene is possibly TRBD1 (5 bases). Trimming removed 4 bases from V and 2 bases from J, with 7 bases in between. Germline V gene lookup returns CDR1 SGHTS and CDR2 YDEGEE. The CDR3 sequence is 13 residues long. The CDR3 DNA reads as TGTGCCAGCAGCGCGGGGGCTGGAAACACCATATATTTT. This encodes CASSAGAGNTIYF.

This sequence joins TRBV5-8 and TRBJ1-2; 12 bases are shared with TRBD1. J was trimmed by 7 bases and V by 1 base; bases with no gene match: 8. Germline lookup yields CDR1 SGHTS and CDR2 YDEGEE. The CDR3 runs 16 residues. The CDR3 reads CASSLSWGQGAGGYTF. CDR3 bases: TGTGCCAGCAGCTTGAGTTGGGGACAGGGGGCAGGTGGCTACACCTTC.

This clone turned up a few times. The chain uses TRBV5-1 and TRBJ2-7; 7 bases fit TRBD1. The CDR3 loop spans 16 amino acids. V trimming: 6 bases; J trimming: 0 bases; junction bases outside the gene matches: 12. From germline, CDR1 is SGHRS and CDR2 YFSETQ. The CDR3 reads CASKPGQSTFSYEQYF. The DNA of the CDR3 is TGCGCCAGCAAGCCGGGACAGTCGACGTTCTCCTACGAGCAGTACTTC.

The chain carries TRBV19 and TRBJ2-1; D is ambiguous. The CDR3 extends over 12 amino acids. Trimming left V 4 bases short and J 5 bases short, with 6 bases between. The germline V gene has CDR1 LNHDA and CDR2 SQIVND (reference sequence). The CDR3 coding sequence is TGTGCCAGTAGTAGGCTAGACAATGAGCAGTTCTTC. Translated: CASSRLDNEQFF.

The chain has TRBV7-9 and TRBJ2-1; 8 positions match TRBD1. Per germline, CDR1 SEHNR and CDR2 FQNEAQ (reference sequence). This CDR3 has 15 residues. J lost 3 bases, V lost 5 bases, and 6 bases had no gene match. CDR3 DNA: TGTGCCAGCAGCGCGGACAGGGTTAGCTACAATGAGCAGTTCTTC. Its translation: CASSADRVSYNEQFF.

The chain is built from TRBV28 and TRBJ1-2; 7 bases map to TRBD1. J gave up 8 bases and V 6 bases, and 6 bases lay outside the gene matches. CDR1 is MDHEN, CDR2 SYDVKM, per germline. The CDR3 has 12 amino acids. The CDR3 loop is CASRTGSGGYTF. The CDR3 DNA reads as TGTGCCAGCAGGACAGGGTCGGGCGGCTACACCTTC.